The present T cell receptor beta chain was sequenced within a study of tumor-infiltrating lymphocytes in primary liver carcinoma. Across the whole study: Tumor lesions were T1-T3 N0M0 and spanned roughly 4 to 10 cm.

The CDR3 consists of 13 residues. V was clipped by 3 bases and J by 5 bases, with 10 bases between them. Germline V gene sequence: CDR1 SGHAT, CDR2 FQNNGV. They got blood RNA out of unsorted whole blood and also pulled out germline DNA. There are many counts of this clonotype. The authors made TCR beta cDNA from approximately 500 ng total RNA with a constant-region primer. Three rounds of nested multiplex PCR with slightly modified ARM-PCR produced TCR beta libraries. Both of the initial two PCR rounds ran for 10 cycles and employed TRBV1-TRBV30 forward primers alongside a C-beta reverse primer. TCRdb reanalysed the multiplex PCR reads using MiXCR and keeps one entry per CDR3 protein. There are 310,000 or so distinct CDR3 sequences in the sample; 50% to 60% occur only once, and approximately 17% lies in the top ten.

This clonotype originated in a woman in her twenties or thirties with primary liver carcinoma and hepatitis B virus infection. What was sequenced was peripheral blood. The V gene is TRBV11-2, the J gene TRBJ2-5; D is perhaps TRBD1 or TRBD2 (5 bases each). Here the CDR3 DNA reads TGTGCCAGCAGCTTGGGACCCTCGGAGACCCAGTACTTC. Translated: CASSLGPSETQYF.